Below, 21 T cell receptor beta chains from the same sample are listed, as sequenced in a study of cytomegalovirus exposure and HLA in healthy donors. The study ran its PCR with 60 Vbeta and 13 Jbeta primers. Some clones are missing from TCRdb's copy, which holds only in-frame ones; the method was immunoSEQ multiplex PCR. The repertoire holds about 130,000 clones, with 83% as singletons. The sample comprised PBMCs. The receptors here all came from a girl aged 2-10 years in good health and CMV-seronegative.

The J gene is TRBJ2-7, the V gene TRBV6-1, with D maybe TRBD2 (5 bases). Germline CDR1 is MNHNS and CDR2 is SASEGT. The CDR3 has 15 amino acids. The V and J ends lost 2 bases and 3 bases respectively, with 14 bases between them. As DNA, the CDR3 is TGTGCCAGCAGTGAAATTTTTACGGGAAGCTACGAGCAGTACTTC. Translation: CASSEIFTGSYEQYF.

The chain couples TRBV2 to TRBJ2-5, with 8 bases fitting TRBD2. CDR3 size: 13 residues. Germline assignment: CDR1 SNHLY and CDR2 FYNNEI. Trimming at V came to 10 bases and at J to 5 bases, leaving 9 bases not matched to a gene. CDR3 in amino acids: CAKAGGAFETQYF. Written as DNA, the CDR3 is TGTGCCAAGGCCGGGGGGGCGTTTGAGACCCAGTACTTC.

The chain carries TRBV7-9 and TRBJ2-3, with 14 bases aligning to TRBD2. The CDR3 covers 16 residues. V lost 8 bases, J lost 4 bases, and 8 bases stayed unmatched. CDR1 and CDR2 from the germline V gene are SEHNR and FQNEAQ (reference sequence). CDR3 sequence: CASGGLAGAGADTQYF. CDR3 nucleotide sequence: TGTGCCAGCGGGGGACTAGCGGGAGCTGGGGCAGATACGCAGTATTTT.

V usage is TRBV9 and J usage is TRBJ2-1; D may be TRBD2 (6 bases). CDR1 SGDLS and CDR2 YYNGEE come from the germline V gene. The CDR3 spans 18 residues. Trimming pared 3 bases from V and 5 bases from J, leaving 24 bases between. CDR3 region: CASSGAPEQAGWDNEQFF. CDR3 sequence (DNA): TGTGCCAGCAGCGGGGCCCCAGAGCAGGCGGGATGGGACAATGAGCAGTTCTTC.

CDR3 sequence: CASSIPGSGNTIYF. DNA of the CDR3: TGTGCCAGTAGTATCCCGGGGTCCGGAAACACCATATATTTT. This chain links TRBV19 with TRBJ1-3; D remains ambiguous. The CDR3 is 14 residues long. Germline V gene lookup returns CDR1 LNHDA and CDR2 SQIVND (reference sequence). Trimming removed 3 bases at V and 4 bases at J, with 10 bases between.

V gene TRBV7-2 combines with J gene TRBJ2-3; 13 bases match TRBD2. In germline, CDR1 is SGHTA, CDR2 FQGNSA. The CDR3 has 14 residues. The V segment lost 9 bases and the J segment 5 bases; nucleotides outside the gene matches: 5. CDR3 region: CASGRTSGGDTQYF. The CDR3 region has the DNA TGTGCCAGTGGTAGGACTAGCGGGGGAGATACGCAGTATTTT.

The chain employs TRBV5-1 and TRBJ2-7; a weak D match, TRBD1 (5 bases). This CDR3 has 11 residues. V was shortened by 3 bases and J by 5 bases, with 6 bases between the two germline ends. CDR1 SGHRS and CDR2 YFSETQ come from the germline V gene. CDR3 nucleotides: TGCGCCAGCAGCTGGGGCGACGAGCAGTACTTC. Translation gives CASSWGDEQYF.

The chain has TRBV30 and TRBJ1-5; TRBD1 aligns across 7 bases. The CDR3 spans 15 residues. In germline, CDR1 is GTSNPN, CDR2 SVGIG (reference sequence). Losses at the gene ends were 0 bases for V and 9 bases for J; bases not matched to a gene: 11. CDR3 DNA: TGTGCCTGGAGTGTACGACAGGGCGCCGGGAGGCCCCAGCATTTT. Protein product: CAWSVRQGAGRPQHF.

The gene calls are TRBV7-9 and TRBJ1-2; possibly TRBD1 for D (6 bases). The germline V and J ends were trimmed by 1 base and 1 base, with 16 bases remaining between them. In germline, CDR1 is SEHNR, CDR2 FQNEAQ (reference sequence). CDR3 length: 17 amino acids. The CDR3 nucleotides are TGTGCCAGCAGCTTAGATAGGACAGCAACGATTAACTATGGCTACACCTTC. This codes for CASSLDRTATINYGYTF.

This clone was seen a handful of times. The rearrangement joins TRBV2 to TRBJ2-7; 7 bases align to TRBD1. From germline, CDR1 is SNHLY and CDR2 FYNNEI. J gave up 0 bases and V 4 bases, and 9 bases lay outside the gene matches. CDR3 length: 16 residues. CDR3 residues: CASSVPMDRLSYEQYF. CDR3 nucleotide sequence: TGTGCCAGCAGTGTCCCAATGGACAGGCTCTCCTACGAGCAGTACTTC. The full variable domain, rest sourced from reference TRBV2 and TRBJ2-7, is EPEVTQTPSHQVTQMGQEVILRCVPISNHLYFYWYRQILGQKVEFLVSFYNNEISEKSEIFDDQFSVERPDGSNFTLKIRSTKLEDSAMYFCASSVPMDRLSYEQYFGPGTRLTVT.

This clone was observed at least ten times. V is TRBV10-3 and J is TRBJ2-7, with D possibly being TRBD1 (5 bases). Germline values: CDR1 ENHRY, CDR2 SYGVKD. Trimming cost V 11 bases and J 2 bases, with 19 bases left between them. CDR3 length equals 14 residues. CDR3 region: CAVASREYPYEQYF. CDR3 coding DNA: TGTGCCGTCGCAAGCAGGGAATACCCCTACGAGCAGTACTTC.

The J gene is TRBJ2-1, the V gene TRBV5-1, with D possibly TRBD1 on 5 matching bases. Trimming removed 1 base at V and 5 bases at J, with 10 bases between. This CDR3 comprises 14 residues. The germline gives CDR1 SGHRS, CDR2 YFSETQ. For the CDR3, the DNA is TGCGCCAGCAGCTTGCGTGACAGCGACAATGAGCAGTTCTTC. It translates to CASSLRDSDNEQFF.

This sequence joins TRBV19 and TRBJ2-3, with D uncertain. Germline V gene sequence: CDR1 LNHDA, CDR2 SQIVND (reference sequence). Deletions cut 3 bases from V and 4 bases from J, with 8 bases between. The CDR3 loop spans 13 amino acids. The CDR3 DNA reads TGTGCCAGTAGTATTCTGCGGTCAGATACGCAGTATTTT. It specifies CASSILRSDTQYF.

V gene TRBV5-1 combines with J gene TRBJ2-3; 7 nucleotides line up with TRBD1. CDR1 is SGHRS, CDR2 YFSETQ, per germline. CDR3 size: 15 residues. V trimming: 3 bases; J trimming: 1 base; junction bases outside the gene matches: 5. CDR3: CASSSTGSGTDTQYF. CDR3 coding DNA: TGCGCCAGCAGCTCGACAGGGTCGGGCACAGATACGCAGTATTTT.

V gene TRBV5-4 combines with J gene TRBJ2-1; 8 bases align to TRBD1. This CDR3 is 16 amino acids long. The germline gives CDR1 SGHNT, CDR2 YYREEE (reference sequence). The junction had 9 bases not matched to a gene; V was cut back by 4 bases and J by 3 bases. The CDR3 sequence is CASSTFTGGNYNEQFF. The CDR3 nucleotides are TGTGCCAGCAGCACCTTTACAGGGGGTAACTACAATGAGCAGTTCTTC.

The chain has TRBV11-3 and TRBJ2-7, with D unclear. Deletions cut 2 bases from V and 4 bases from J, with 9 bases between. The germline V gene has CDR1 SGHNT and CDR2 YENEEA. CDR3 length equals 13 residues. The chain's CDR3 is CASSLSVNYEQYF. The CDR3, as DNA: TGTGCCAGCAGCTTAAGCGTTAATTACGAGCAGTACTTC.

CDR3 in amino acids: CASRGQGLGSYEQYF. The DNA for the CDR3 is TGTGCCAGCAGGGGACAGGGGTTGGGGTCCTACGAGCAGTACTTC. This rearrangement joins TRBV6-1 to TRBJ2-7; TRBD1 aligns across 10 bases. The ends lost 6 bases at V and 1 base at J; junction bases unmatched: 6. Germline lookup yields CDR1 MNHNS and CDR2 SASEGT. The CDR3 runs to 15 residues.

The rearrangement links TRBV5-4 to TRBJ2-2; 7 bases align to TRBD1. This CDR3 has 15 amino acids. Germline V lookup: CDR1 SGHNT, CDR2 YYREEE (reference sequence). Trimming at V came to 5 bases and at J to 0 bases, leaving 4 bases not matched to a gene. The CDR3 sequence is CASRVTGPNTGELFF. The CDR3 DNA follows: TGTGCCAGCAGGGTGACAGGGCCGAACACCGGGGAGCTGTTTTTT. Supplemented by reference TRBV5-4 and TRBJ2-2, the full variable domain reads ETGVTQSPTHLIKTRGQQVTLRCSSQSGHNTVSWYQQALGQGPQFIFQYYREEENGRGNFPPRFSGLQFPNYSSELNVNALELDDSALYLCASRVTGPNTGELFFGEGSRLTVL.

The chain combines TRBV19 with TRBJ1-1; the match to TRBD1 covers 11 bases. Unmatched junction bases numbered 6, after V lost 5 bases and J lost 4 bases. Looked up from germline, CDR1 is LNHDA and CDR2 is SQIVND (reference sequence). The CDR3 length is 15 residues. The CDR3 DNA follows: TGTGCCAGTAGTCTTCCGGGACAGGGGGTCACTGAAGCTTTCTTT. Translating gives CASSLPGQGVTEAFF.

This clone was observed once. This rearrangement joins TRBV6-5 to TRBJ2-2; D remains unclear. Trimming cost V 2 bases and J 1 base, with 8 bases left between them. Germline-derived CDR1 and CDR2 are MNHEY and SVGAGI. The CDR3 contains 15 residues. The CDR3, as DNA: TGTGCCAGCAGTTACGGTGGAGAGAACACCGGGGAGCTGTTTTTT. As protein: CASSYGGENTGELFF.

The chain employs TRBV6-5 and TRBJ2-7; a possible D gene is TRBD1 (7 bases). The CDR3 runs to 15 residues. The germline V gene has CDR1 MNHEY and CDR2 SVGAGI. Trimming cost V 0 bases and J 9 bases, with 18 bases left between them. The CDR3 nucleotides read TGTGCCAGCAGTTACTCGCGGGACAGAGGTTCGTGGCAGTACTTC. It codes for CASSYSRDRGSWQYF.